A selection of T cell receptor beta chains follows, all from one sample in a study of identical twins. One entry per CDR3 protein results from TCRdb running MiXCR on the 5' RACE reads. The sample holds 500,000 or so distinct CDR3 sequences, around 15% seen once. This sample was also put to use in a study of yellow fever vaccine responses in identical twins.

Material: CD4+ T cells sorted from blood. All receptors come from a woman aged 18-29 years in good health. The CDR3 runs from the conserved cysteine through the conserved F or W.

>TRBV5-1|15
CASSLTSGAVGTQYF
>TRBV9|16
CASSVGVGGSDNEQFF
>TRBV20-1|17
CSARANLDRPRIYEQYF
>TRBV10-3|13
CATGTSGLNEQFF
>TRBV20-1|14
CSAKKGGQYNEQFF
>TRBV2|14
CASSQQGEGTEAFF
>TRBV10-1|15
CASSLAGDVTDTQYF
>TRBV5-1|17
CASSPNGLAGYTDTQYF
>TRBV20-1|14
CSARDNLETGELFF
>TRBV20-1|20
CSARDPFRGTSGSNSYEQYF
>TRBV4-1|17
CASSQVQGIRYNSPLHF
>TRBV7-9|15
CASSDTSGGNNEQFF
>TRBV7-2|15
CASSLVIGSEGSLFF
>TRBV11-2|14
CASSTLAGQTEQYF
>TRBV10-3|15
CAISESGGRAGEQFF
>TRBV28|15
CASSFADRDTGELFF